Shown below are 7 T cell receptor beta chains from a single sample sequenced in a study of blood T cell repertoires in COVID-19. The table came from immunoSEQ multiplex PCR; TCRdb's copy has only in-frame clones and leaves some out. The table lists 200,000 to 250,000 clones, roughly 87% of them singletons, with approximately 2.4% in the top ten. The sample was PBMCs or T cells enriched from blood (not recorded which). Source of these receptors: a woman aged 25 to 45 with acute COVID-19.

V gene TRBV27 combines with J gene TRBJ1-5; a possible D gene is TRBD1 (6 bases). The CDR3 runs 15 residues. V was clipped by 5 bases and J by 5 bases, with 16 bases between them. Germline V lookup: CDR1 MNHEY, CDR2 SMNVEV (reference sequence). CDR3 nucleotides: TGTGCCAGCAGTGCGGACACAGGGTCTCATCAGCCCCAGCATTTT. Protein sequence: CASSADTGSHQPQHF.

Here the CDR3 reads CANPKEVNTEAFF. Here the CDR3 DNA reads TGTGCCAACCCCAAGGAGGTGAACACTGAAGCTTTCTTT. The rearrangement joins TRBV16 to TRBJ1-1; D not certain. Trimming stripped 10 bases from V and 0 bases from J, with 12 bases between. CDR1 is KGHSY, CDR2 FQNENV, per germline. The CDR3 spans 13 residues.

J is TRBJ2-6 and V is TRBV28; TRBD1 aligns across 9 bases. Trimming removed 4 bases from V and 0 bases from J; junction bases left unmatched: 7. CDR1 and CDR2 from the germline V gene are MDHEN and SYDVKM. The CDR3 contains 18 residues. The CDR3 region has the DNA TGTGCCAGCAGTTCCAGGACAGGGGCTAGCTCTGGGGCCAACGTCCTGACTTTC. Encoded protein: CASSSRTGASSGANVLTF. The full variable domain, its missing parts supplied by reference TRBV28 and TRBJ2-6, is DVKVTQSSRYLVKRTGEKVFLECVQDMDHENMFWYRQDPGLGLRLIYFSYDVKMKEKGDIPEGYSVSREKKERFSLILESASTNQTSMYLCASSSRTGASSGANVLTFGAGSRLTVL.

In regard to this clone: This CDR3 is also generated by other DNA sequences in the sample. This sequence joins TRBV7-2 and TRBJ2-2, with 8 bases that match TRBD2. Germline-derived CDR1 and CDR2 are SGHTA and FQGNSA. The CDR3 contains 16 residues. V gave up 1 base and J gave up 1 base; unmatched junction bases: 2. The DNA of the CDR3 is TGTGCCAGCAGCTTAGTTCTAGCGGGGAACACCGGGGAGCTGTTTTTT. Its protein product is CASSLVLAGNTGELFF.

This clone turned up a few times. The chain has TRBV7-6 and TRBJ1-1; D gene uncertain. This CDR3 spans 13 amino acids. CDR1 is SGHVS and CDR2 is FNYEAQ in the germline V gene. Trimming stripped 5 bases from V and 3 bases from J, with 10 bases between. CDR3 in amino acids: CASSKNRDTEAFF. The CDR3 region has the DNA TGTGCCAGCAGCAAGAACCGGGACACTGAAGCTTTCTTT.

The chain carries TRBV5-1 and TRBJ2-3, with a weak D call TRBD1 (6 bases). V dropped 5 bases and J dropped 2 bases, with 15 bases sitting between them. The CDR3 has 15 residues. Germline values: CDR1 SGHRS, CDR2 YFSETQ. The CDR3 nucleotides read TGCGCCAGCAGACAAACGGGACACTTCACAGATACGCAGTATTTT. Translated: CASRQTGHFTDTQYF.

CDR3: CASSMGQGEYEQYF. The CDR3 DNA sequence: TGTGCCAGTAGTATGGGCCAGGGGGAATACGAGCAGTACTTC. V is TRBV19 and J is TRBJ2-7, with 7 bases matching TRBD1. The V gene's germline CDR1 is LNHDA and CDR2 SQIVND (reference sequence). The CDR3 has 14 amino acids. V lost 3 bases to trimming and J lost 4 bases; unmatched junction nucleotides: 6.